This TCR beta chain was sequenced in a study of shared clonotypes between healthy human individuals. General study results and limits: The represented genetic and exposure-history diversity was limited by the small number of donors. The study generally estimated greater richness for naive than memory subsets. Rarefaction revealed incomplete sorted-subset sequencing despite large depth.

The repertoire was sequenced with immunoSEQ multiplex PCR; TCRdb's copy has only in-frame clones and lacks some. This sample has about 870,000 clones, with 80% to 95% found just once. A note on this clone: The antigen is unknown.

Cells designated naive CD8 were CD45RO-negative and were positively selected for CCR7, with terminally differentiated effector memory CD45RA+ cells excluded. What was sequenced was naive CD8+ T cells sorted from blood. The origin of this receptor is a man aged 30-40 years in good health.

The chain's CDR3 is CASSLNPRTNEKLFF. The DNA of the CDR3 is TGCGCCAGCAGCCTCAACCCGAGAACTAATGAAAAACTGTTTTTT. This chain links TRBV4-3 with TRBJ1-4; no firm D call. CDR3 length: 15 amino acids. V was clipped by 4 bases and J by 1 base, with 10 bases between them. The germline gives CDR1 LGHNA, CDR2 YSLEER.